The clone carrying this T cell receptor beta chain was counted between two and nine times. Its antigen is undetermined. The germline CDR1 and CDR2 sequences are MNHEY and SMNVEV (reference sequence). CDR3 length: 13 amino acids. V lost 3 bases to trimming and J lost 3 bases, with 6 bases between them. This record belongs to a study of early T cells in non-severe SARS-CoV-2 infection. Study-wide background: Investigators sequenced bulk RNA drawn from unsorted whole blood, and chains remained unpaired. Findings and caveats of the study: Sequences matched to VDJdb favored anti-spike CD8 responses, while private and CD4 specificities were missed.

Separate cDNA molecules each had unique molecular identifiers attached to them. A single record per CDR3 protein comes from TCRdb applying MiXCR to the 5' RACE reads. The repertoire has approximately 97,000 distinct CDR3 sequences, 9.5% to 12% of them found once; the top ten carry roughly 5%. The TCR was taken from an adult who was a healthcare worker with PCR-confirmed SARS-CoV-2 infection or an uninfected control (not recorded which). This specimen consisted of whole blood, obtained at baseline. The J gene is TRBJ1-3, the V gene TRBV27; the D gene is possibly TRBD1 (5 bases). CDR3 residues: CASSLTVGNTIYF. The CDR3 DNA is TGTGCCAGCAGTTTGACAGTTGGAAACACCATATATTTT.